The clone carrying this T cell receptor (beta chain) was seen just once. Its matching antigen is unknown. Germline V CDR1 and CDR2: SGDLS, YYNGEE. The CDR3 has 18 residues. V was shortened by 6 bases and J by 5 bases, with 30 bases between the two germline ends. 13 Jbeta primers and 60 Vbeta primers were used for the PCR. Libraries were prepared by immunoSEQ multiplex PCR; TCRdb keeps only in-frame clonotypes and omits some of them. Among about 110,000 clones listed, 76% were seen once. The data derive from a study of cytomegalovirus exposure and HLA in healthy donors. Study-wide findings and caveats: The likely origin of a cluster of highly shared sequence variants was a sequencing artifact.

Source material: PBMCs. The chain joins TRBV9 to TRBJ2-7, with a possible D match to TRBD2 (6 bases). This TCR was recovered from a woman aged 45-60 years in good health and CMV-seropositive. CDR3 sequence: CASTSVIPMTSSQNEQYF. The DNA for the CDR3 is TGTGCCAGCACAAGCGTAATCCCAATGACTAGTTCTCAGAACGAGCAGTACTTC.